Below, one T cell receptor beta chain is given with its context. This clonotype is medium-sized (0.01 to 0.1%) on the basis of its frequency; no count is available. The target of this receptor is not known. The CDR3, from cysteine to phenylalanine, totals 17 residues. Nucleotide data are not available. CDR1 SQVTM and CDR2 ANQGSEA were looked up in the germline V gene. To amplify TRB rearrangements, a touch-down multiplex PCR protocol was run with the TRB-A and TRB-B primer pools combined in a single tube. Illumina adapters and sample indices were attached to the amplicons through two consecutive PCR reactions using Phusion HS II polymerase. The amplicons were purified from gel with the NucleoSpin Gel and PCR Clean-up kit, after which the amplicons were quantified by Qubit and checked for quality on an Agilent 2100 Bioanalyzer. Sequencing of the libraries was done on an Illumina MiSeq with 600-cycle, single-indexed, paired-end runs. For the original study's pipeline: TRB reads were aligned and assembled with MiXCR version 2.1.12 using the default MiXCR reference library. A clone was defined by each unique CDR3 nucleotide sequence, and the analysis included only productive sequences supported by at least two reads. Repertoire diversity was assessed with alpha-parameterized diversity profiles (alpha 0 to 5), including the Shannon (alpha 1) and Simpson (alpha 2) indices, which were computed with an R script. The tcR package was used to compute combinatorial TRB VJ usage, and cohorts were compared on this usage by principal component analysis with ade4. GLIPH was used to cluster TCRbeta CDR3s in pairs of cohorts matched for age and read depth, and a Wilcoxon test was used to compare cluster frequencies. TCRdb reprocessed the reads and provides one entry for every CDR3 protein sequence; no DNA is given. In this record, the V and J calls reflect TCRdb's handling and not the investigators' own analysis. The table held for this sample gives several thousand distinct CDR3 sequences. In total, the top ten clones hold about 32% of the sample.

Each sample's TRB amplification started from 250 ng of peripheral blood genomic DNA, which corresponds to tens of thousands of genome equivalents. The data belong to a study of T cell clusters in autoimmune cytopenias (dated by TCRdb to about 2019). Regarding the research as a whole: Of the 40 to 45 healthy donor controls, 22 were female, and the group had a mean age of approximately 55 years and a median age of approximately 59 years. Per sample, TRB sequencing gave a median depth of around 53,000 reads and a median of roughly 2,500 distinct TRB clonotypes. In autoimmune cytopenia patients, peripheral blood TRB and IGH repertoires were sequenced during active disease and over treatment follow-up, together with healthy, CLL and autoimmune hepatitis controls. The goal of the study was to find out whether patients with autoimmune cytopenia have a disease-specific immune repertoire signature that could be used as a blood-based biomarker. For primary cytopenia, the controls were about two dozen age-matched healthy donors, and for secondary cytopenia, the controls were about 13 age-matched CLL patients. Autoimmune hepatitis repertoires were compared against 20 to 25 age- and sex-matched healthy donors.

What the research found in general, with its limitations: Almost three-fold more exclusive TRB clusters were observed in healthy donors than in active autoimmune hepatitis patients, consistent with an autoimmunity-wide signature. GLIPH results suggested that primary autoimmune cytopenia patients were missing physiological T cell clusters, with 51 clusters found only in healthy donors compared with 15 to 20 found only in patients. The T cell clusters were defined in silico only, and their functional role remained to be validated experimentally. The TRB repertoire shifts, including less even repertoires in secondary cytopenia and CLL, mostly reflected lymphoma bias and not autoimmunity. In the comparison of secondary cytopenia with CLL, the cluster-lack signature was not observed, apparently because the dominant lymphoma-associated repertoire masked the signature.

This sample also appeared in a second study, on T cell repertoires in aging, cancer and after chemotherapy. As that second paper reports: Six donor age groups were covered, ranging from 30 or younger up to 70 or older, and each group contained at least three individuals. Control TCR repertoires from healthy donors were recorded across several months to years, and re-sampling revealed clear clonal overlap. The full dataset contained several million TCR reads. Compared with age-matched healthy donors, untreated patients with hematological or solid cancers had significantly lower TCR diversity and higher clonality in blood. Declining TCR diversity with age in healthy donors was mainly explained by loss of richness; in cancer patients, loss of evenness also contributed. Median generation probability increased over the chemotherapy interval in both cancer cohorts, suggesting repertoire reconstitution through rebound thymic output. According to the authors, the repertoire data do not permit conclusions about immunological memory after chemotherapy. To examine immunoaging and T cell reconstitution after chemotherapy, the study profiled TCR beta repertoires in peripheral blood from healthy donors and cancer patients. A cohort of more than 200 cancer patients (around 94 with hematological and around 130 with solid cancers) was assembled, and roughly 98 healthy donors were included as a reference group. TRB sequences were processed with MiXCR versions 2.12 and 3.0.5. Repertoire metrics included Shannon diversity, evenness, clonality (one minus evenness), and alpha-parameterized diversity profiles from alpha 0 to 5. The IGoR algorithm was used to compute generation probabilities of clones in paired pre- and post-chemotherapy samples.

This receptor chain uses TRBV29-1 and TRBJ2-1; the D call from TCRdb, TRBD2, cannot be confirmed without DNA. Sample: peripheral blood. This clonotype originated in a human donor in good health. The CDR3: CSVELLGGPFLYNEQFF.